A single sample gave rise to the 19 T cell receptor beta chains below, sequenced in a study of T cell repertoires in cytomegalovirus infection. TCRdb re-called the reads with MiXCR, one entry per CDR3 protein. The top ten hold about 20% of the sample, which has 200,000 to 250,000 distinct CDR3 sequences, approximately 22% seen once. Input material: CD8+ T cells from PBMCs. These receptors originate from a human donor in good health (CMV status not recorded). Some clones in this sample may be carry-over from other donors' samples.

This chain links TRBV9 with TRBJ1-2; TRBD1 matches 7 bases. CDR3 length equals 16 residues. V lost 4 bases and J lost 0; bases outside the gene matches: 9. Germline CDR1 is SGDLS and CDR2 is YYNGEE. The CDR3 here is CASSSGQEPSNYGYTF. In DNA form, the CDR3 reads TGTGCCAGCAGCTCCGGACAGGAACCTTCTAACTATGGCTACACCTTC.

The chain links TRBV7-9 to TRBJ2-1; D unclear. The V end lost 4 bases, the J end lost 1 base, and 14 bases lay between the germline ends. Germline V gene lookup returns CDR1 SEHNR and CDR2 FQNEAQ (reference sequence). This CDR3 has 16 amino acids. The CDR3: CASSSADAGSYNEQFF. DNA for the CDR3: TGTGCCAGCAGCTCGGCCGATGCAGGTTCCTACAATGAGCAGTTCTTC.

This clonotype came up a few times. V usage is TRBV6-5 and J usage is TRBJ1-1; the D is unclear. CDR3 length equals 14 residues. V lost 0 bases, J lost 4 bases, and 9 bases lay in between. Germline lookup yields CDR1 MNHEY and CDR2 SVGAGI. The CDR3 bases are TGTGCCAGCAGTTACTCAGGGTCTGGCACTGAAGCTTTCTTT. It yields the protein CASSYSGSGTEAFF.

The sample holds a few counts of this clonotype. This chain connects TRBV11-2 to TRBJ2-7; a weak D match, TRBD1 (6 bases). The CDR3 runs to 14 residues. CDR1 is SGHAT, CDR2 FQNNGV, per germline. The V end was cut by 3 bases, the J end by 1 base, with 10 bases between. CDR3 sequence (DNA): TGTGCCAGCAGCTTCGGGACAACTTCCTACGAGCAGTACTTC. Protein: CASSFGTTSYEQYF. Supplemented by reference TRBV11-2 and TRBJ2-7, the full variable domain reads EAGVAQSPRYKIIEKRQSVAFWCNPISGHATLYWYQQILGQGPKLLIQFQNNGVVDDSQLPKDRFSAERLKGVDSTLKIQPAKLEDSAVYLCASSFGTTSYEQYFGPGTRLTVT.

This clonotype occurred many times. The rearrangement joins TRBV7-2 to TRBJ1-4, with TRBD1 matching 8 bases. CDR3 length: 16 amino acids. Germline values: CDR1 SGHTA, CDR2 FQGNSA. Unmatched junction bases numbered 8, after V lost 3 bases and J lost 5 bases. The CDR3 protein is CASSLIQGDPNEKLFF. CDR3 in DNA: TGTGCCAGCAGCTTGATACAGGGGGATCCCAATGAAAAACTGTTTTTT. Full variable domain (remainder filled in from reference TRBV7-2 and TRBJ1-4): GAGVSQSPSNKVTEKGKDVELRCDPISGHTALYWYRQSLGQGLEFLIYFQGNSAPDKSGLPSDRFSAERTGGSVSTLTIQRTQQEDSAVYLCASSLIQGDPNEKLFFGSGTQLSVL.

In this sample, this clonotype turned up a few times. The CDR3 region has the DNA TGTGCCAGCAGTGATTCCGATAGCAATCAGCCCCAGCATTTT. Its protein is CASSDSDSNQPQHF. The rearrangement uses TRBV25-1 and TRBJ1-5; D is unresolved. Trimming removed 3 bases at V and 0 bases at J, with 6 bases between. The CDR3 is 14 amino acids. Germline-derived CDR1 and CDR2 are MGHDK and SYGVNS.

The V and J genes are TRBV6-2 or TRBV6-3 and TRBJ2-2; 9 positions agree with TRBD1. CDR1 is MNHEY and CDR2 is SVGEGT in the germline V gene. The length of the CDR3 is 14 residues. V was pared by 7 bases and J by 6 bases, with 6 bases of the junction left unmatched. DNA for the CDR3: TGTGCCAGCACGGACAGGGGATATTCCGGGGAGCTGTTTTTT. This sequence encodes CASTDRGYSGELFF.

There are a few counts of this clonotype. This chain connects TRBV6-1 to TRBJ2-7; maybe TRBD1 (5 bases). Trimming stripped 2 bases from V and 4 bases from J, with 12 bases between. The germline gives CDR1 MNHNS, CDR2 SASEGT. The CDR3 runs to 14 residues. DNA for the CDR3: TGTGCCAGCAGTGAAAGTCCAGGGTCGTACGAGCAGTACTTC. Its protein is CASSESPGSYEQYF.

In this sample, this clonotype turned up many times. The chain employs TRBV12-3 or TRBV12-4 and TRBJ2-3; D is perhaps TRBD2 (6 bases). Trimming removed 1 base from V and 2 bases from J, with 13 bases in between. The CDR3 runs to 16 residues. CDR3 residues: CASSLDGGSPTDTQYF. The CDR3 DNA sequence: TGTGCCAGCAGTTTAGACGGAGGGAGTCCCACAGATACGCAGTATTTT.

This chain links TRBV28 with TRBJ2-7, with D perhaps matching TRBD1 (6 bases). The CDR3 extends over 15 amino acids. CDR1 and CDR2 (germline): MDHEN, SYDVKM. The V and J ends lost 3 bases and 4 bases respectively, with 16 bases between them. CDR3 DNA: TGTGCCAGCAGTTTCCTCCAGGGGTACTTTTACGAGCAGTACTTC. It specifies CASSFLQGYFYEQYF.

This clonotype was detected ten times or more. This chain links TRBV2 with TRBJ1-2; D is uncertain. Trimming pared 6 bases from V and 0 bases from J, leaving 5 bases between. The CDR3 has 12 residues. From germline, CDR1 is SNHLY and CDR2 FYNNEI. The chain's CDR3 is CASSLPNYGYTF. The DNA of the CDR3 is TGTGCCAGCAGCCTACCTAACTATGGCTACACCTTC.

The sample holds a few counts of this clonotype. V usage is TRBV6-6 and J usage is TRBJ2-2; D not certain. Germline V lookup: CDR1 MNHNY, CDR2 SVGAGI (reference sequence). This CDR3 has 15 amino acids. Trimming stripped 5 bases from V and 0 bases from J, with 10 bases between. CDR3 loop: CASSRTEPNTGELFF. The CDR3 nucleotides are TGTGCCAGCAGTCGGACGGAGCCGAACACCGGGGAGCTGTTTTTT.

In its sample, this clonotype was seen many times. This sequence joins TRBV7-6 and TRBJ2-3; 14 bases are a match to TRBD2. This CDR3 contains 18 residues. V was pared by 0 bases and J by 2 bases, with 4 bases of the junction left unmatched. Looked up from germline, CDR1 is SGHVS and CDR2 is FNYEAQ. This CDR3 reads CASSLARGLAGVTDTQYF. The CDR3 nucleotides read TGTGCCAGCAGCTTAGCAAGGGGACTAGCGGGGGTCACAGATACGCAGTATTTT.

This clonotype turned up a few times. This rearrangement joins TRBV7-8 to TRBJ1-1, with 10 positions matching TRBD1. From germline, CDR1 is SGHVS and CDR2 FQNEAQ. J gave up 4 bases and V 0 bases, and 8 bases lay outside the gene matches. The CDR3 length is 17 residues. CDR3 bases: TGTGCCAGCAGCTTAGCGGGGGACAGGGGTTCGAGCACTGAAGCTTTCTTT. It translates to CASSLAGDRGSSTEAFF.

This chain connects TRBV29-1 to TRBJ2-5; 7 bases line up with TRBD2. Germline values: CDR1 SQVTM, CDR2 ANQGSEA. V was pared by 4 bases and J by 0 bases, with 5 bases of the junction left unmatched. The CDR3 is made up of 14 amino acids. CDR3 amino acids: CSVGFSGHQETQYF. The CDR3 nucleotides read TGCAGCGTTGGTTTTAGCGGGCACCAAGAGACCCAGTACTTC.

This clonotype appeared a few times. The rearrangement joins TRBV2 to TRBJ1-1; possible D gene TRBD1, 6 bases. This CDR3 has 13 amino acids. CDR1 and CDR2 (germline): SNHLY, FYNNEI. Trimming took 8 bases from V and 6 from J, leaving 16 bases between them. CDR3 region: CASGDIRWAEAFF. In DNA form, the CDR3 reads TGTGCCAGCGGGGACATCCGTTGGGCTGAAGCTTTCTTT.

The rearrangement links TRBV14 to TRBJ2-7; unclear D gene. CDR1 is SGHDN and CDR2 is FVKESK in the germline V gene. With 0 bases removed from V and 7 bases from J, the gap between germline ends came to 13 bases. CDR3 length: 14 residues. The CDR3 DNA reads TGTGCCAGCAGCCAAGACAGTTGGGCTTTGGAGCAGTACTTC. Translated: CASSQDSWALEQYF.

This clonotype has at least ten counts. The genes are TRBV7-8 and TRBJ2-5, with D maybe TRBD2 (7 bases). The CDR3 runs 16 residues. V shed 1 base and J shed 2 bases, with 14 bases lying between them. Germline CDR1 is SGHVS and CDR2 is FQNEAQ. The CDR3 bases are TGTGCCAGCAGCTTAGACGGGGGGCTTCATCAAGAGACCCAGTACTTC. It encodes CASSLDGGLHQETQYF.

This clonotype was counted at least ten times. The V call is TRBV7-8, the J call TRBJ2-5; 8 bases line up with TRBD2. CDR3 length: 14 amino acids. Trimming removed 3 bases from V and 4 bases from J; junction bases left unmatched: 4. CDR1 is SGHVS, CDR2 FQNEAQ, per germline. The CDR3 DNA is TGTGCCAGCAGCTTCGGGGGGGGGGGAGAGACCCAGTACTTC. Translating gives CASSFGGGGETQYF. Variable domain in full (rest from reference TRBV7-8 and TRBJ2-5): GAGVSQSPRYKVAKRGQDVALRCDPISGHVSLFWYQQALGQGPEFLTYFQNEAQLDKSGLPSDRFFAERPEGSVSTLKIQRTQQEDSAVYLCASSFGGGGETQYFGPGTRLLVL.